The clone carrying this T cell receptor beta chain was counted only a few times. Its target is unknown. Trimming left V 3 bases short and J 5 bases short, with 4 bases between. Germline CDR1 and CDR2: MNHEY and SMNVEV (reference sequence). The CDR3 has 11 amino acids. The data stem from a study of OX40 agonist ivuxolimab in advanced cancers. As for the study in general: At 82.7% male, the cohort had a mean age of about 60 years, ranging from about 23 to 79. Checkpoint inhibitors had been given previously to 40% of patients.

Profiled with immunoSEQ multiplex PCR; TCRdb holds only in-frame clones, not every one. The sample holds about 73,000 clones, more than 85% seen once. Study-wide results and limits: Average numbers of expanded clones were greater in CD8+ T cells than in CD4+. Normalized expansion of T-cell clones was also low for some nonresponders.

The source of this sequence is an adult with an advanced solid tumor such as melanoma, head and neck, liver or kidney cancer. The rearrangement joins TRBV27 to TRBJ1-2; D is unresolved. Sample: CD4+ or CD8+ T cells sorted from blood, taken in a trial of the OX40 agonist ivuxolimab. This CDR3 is CASSLVYGYTF. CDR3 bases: TGTGCCAGCAGTTTGGTTTATGGCTACACCTTC.